This note documents a single TCR beta chain sequence. Its specificity is unknown. This sample is drawn from a study of shared clonotypes between healthy human individuals. Study information: Every donor yielded three CD4 naive, three CD4 memory, two CD8 naive and one CD8 memory plate. Study-wide points: Rarefaction exposed incomplete sorted-subset sequencing despite large depth.

Measured with immunoSEQ multiplex PCR; TCRdb has only the in-frame clones, and not every one. Of 2,500,000 or so clones in the sample, roughly 93% were seen once. Adult donors, all healthy and HIV-negative, had no recent acute infections or vaccinations. Only Caucasian adults living in Nashville, Tennessee served as donors. Trimming cost V 0 bases and J 7 bases, with 9 bases left between them. This CDR3 spans 13 amino acids. Germline CDR1 is KGHSH and CDR2 is LQKENI. Input material: naive CD4+ T cells from PBMCs. Subset denoted: CD45RA+ positively selected. The chain links TRBV18 to TRBJ1-2; D unclear. The clonotype was recovered from a man between 18 and 29 years old in good health. Some clones in this sample may be carry-over from other donors' samples. CDR3 in DNA: TGTGCCAGCTCACCACCTGCGGGTGGTGGCTACACCTTC. Translated: CASSPPAGGGYTF.